A single sample is the source of the 30 T cell receptor beta chains below, sequenced in a study of cytomegalovirus exposure and HLA in healthy donors. The PCR had 60 Vbeta and 13 Jbeta primers. Produced via immunoSEQ multiplex PCR; TCRdb's table is partial and in-frame only. The table shows 100,000 to 150,000 clones, with roughly 76% occurring only once. The sequencing input was PBMCs. Every receptor here comes from a woman aged 45 to 65 in good health and CMV-seronegative.

This clone was seen only once. This sequence joins TRBV5-1 and TRBJ2-2; D is perhaps TRBD1 (5 bases). V lost 5 bases and J 0 bases, leaving 14 bases between the germline ends. The CDR3 is made up of 16 amino acids. CDR1 is SGHRS, CDR2 YFSETQ, per germline. This CDR3 is CASRPTVVTNTGELFF. In DNA form, the CDR3 reads TGCGCCAGCAGACCGACAGTCGTAACGAACACCGGGGAGCTGTTTTTT.

This rearrangement joins TRBV19 to TRBJ2-7; a possible D gene is TRBD2 (7 bases). The CDR3 covers 13 residues. Deletions cut 6 bases from V and 2 bases from J, with 11 bases between. The germline V gene encodes CDR1 LNHDA and CDR2 SQIVND (reference sequence). The chain's CDR3 is CASRRGPTYEQYF. CDR3 bases: TGTGCCAGTAGGCGGGGGCCCACCTACGAGCAGTACTTC.

The V gene is TRBV7-2, the J gene TRBJ2-1; D call uncertain. The germline V and J ends were trimmed by 1 base and 9 bases, with 10 bases remaining between them. Per germline, CDR1 SGHTA and CDR2 FQGNSA. CDR3 size: 13 residues. The CDR3 here is CASSLGSVSEQFF. As DNA, the CDR3 is TGTGCCAGCAGCTTAGGAAGCGTAAGTGAGCAGTTCTTC.

This clone was seen just once. The chain joins TRBV6-5 to TRBJ1-1, with 8 bases fitting TRBD1. V was pared by 5 bases and J by 6 bases, with 5 bases of the junction left unmatched. From germline, CDR1 is MNHEY and CDR2 SVGAGI. The CDR3 spans 13 residues. CDR3 DNA sequence: TGTGCCAGCAGTAAGGACAGGGCTTCTGAAGCTTTCTTT. It specifies CASSKDRASEAFF.

Only one count was recorded for this clone. The chain uses TRBV4-1 and TRBJ1-1; D ambiguous. The length of the CDR3 is 15 residues. V was pared by 0 bases and J by 2 bases, with 10 bases between. Germline values: CDR1 MGHRA, CDR2 YSYEKL. In nucleotides, the CDR3 is TGCGCCAGCAGCCAAGATCACGCAGGCAACACTGAAGCTTTCTTT. Protein sequence: CASSQDHAGNTEAFF.

V is TRBV15 and J is TRBJ2-3; D is unclear. Trimming shortened V by 0 bases and J by 0 bases, and 7 bases separated the two germline ends. The germline V gene encodes CDR1 LNHNV and CDR2 YYDKDF (reference sequence). The CDR3 length is 15 residues. The CDR3 loop reads CATSREKSSTDTQYF. CDR3 nucleotides: TGTGCCACCAGCAGAGAAAAAAGCAGCACAGATACGCAGTATTTT.

V is TRBV9 and J is TRBJ2-3; no reliable D call. Germline CDR1 reads SGDLS; CDR2 reads YYNGEE. This CDR3 is 14 amino acids long. V gave up 0 bases and J gave up 3 bases, with 8 bases separating them. This CDR3 reads CASSVGIQTDTQYF. The CDR3 coding sequence is TGTGCCAGCAGCGTAGGTATCCAGACAGATACGCAGTATTTT.

This clone has ten or more counts. The CDR3 loop reads CATGLAGPLYEQYF. The CDR3, as DNA: TGTGCCACTGGACTAGCGGGGCCACTCTACGAGCAGTACTTC. This chain joins TRBV10-3 and TRBJ2-7; 12 bases agree with TRBD2. V lost 10 bases, J lost 3 bases, and 7 bases stayed unmatched. CDR1 is ENHRY and CDR2 is SYGVKD in the germline V gene. This CDR3 has 14 amino acids.

J is TRBJ1-2 and V is TRBV30; 10 bases align to TRBD1. Germline V gene sequence: CDR1 GTSNPN, CDR2 SVGIG (reference sequence). V was clipped by 2 bases and J by 8 bases; unmatched bases: 5. This CDR3 has 13 residues. In DNA form, the CDR3 reads TGTGCCTGGAGTAAAGGGACAGGGGACGGCTACACCTTC. Translating gives CAWSKGTGDGYTF.

The chain recombines TRBV5-1 with TRBJ1-1, with a weak D call TRBD1 (5 bases). Germline assignment: CDR1 SGHRS and CDR2 YFSETQ. Trimming took off 4 bases at V and 3 bases at J, with 13 bases between the two ends. This CDR3 has 14 amino acids. The CDR3 region is CASSPGPGDTEAFF. CDR3 coding DNA: TGCGCCAGCAGCCCCGGGCCGGGGGACACTGAAGCTTTCTTT.

DNA for the CDR3: TGCGCCAGCAGCCAATTCCCGGGACAGGGATACGAGCAGTACTTC. It specifies CASSQFPGQGYEQYF. The gene calls are TRBV4-3 and TRBJ2-7, with 9 nucleotides matching TRBD1. The CDR3 spans 15 residues. CDR1 is LGHNA, CDR2 YSLEER, per germline. Unmatched junction bases numbered 6, after V lost 2 bases and J lost 4 bases.

The chain employs TRBV28 and TRBJ1-4; D is uncertain. This CDR3 comprises 14 residues. Germline V CDR1 and CDR2: MDHEN, SYDVKM. The V end lost 5 bases, the J end lost 7 bases, and 14 bases lay between the germline ends. CDR3: CASSPHDRGEKLFF. The CDR3 bases are TGTGCCAGCAGTCCCCATGACCGGGGTGAAAAACTGTTTTTT.

The chain links TRBV5-5 to TRBJ2-2; D might be TRBD2 (6 bases). Germline assignment: CDR1 SGHKS and CDR2 YYEKEE (reference sequence). The CDR3 covers 13 residues. Between the trimmed V and J ends, which lost 3 bases and 4 bases, there was a span of 7 bases. The CDR3 reads CASSWDSTGELFF. DNA for the CDR3: TGTGCCAGCAGCTGGGACTCCACCGGGGAGCTGTTTTTT.

This clone appeared a few times. The CDR3 region is CASSIQGLGGYTF. As DNA, the CDR3 is TGTGCCAGCAGTATACAGGGTTTGGGGGGCTACACCTTC. The chain carries TRBV27 and TRBJ1-2, with D tentatively TRBD1 (6 bases). This CDR3 has 13 residues. V lost 5 bases and J lost 8, with 15 bases in between. CDR1 is MNHEY and CDR2 is SMNVEV in the germline V gene (reference sequence).

V gene TRBV27 combines with J gene TRBJ1-1; the match to TRBD1 covers 9 bases. J lost 3 bases, V lost 3 bases, and 2 bases had no gene match. Per germline, CDR1 MNHEY and CDR2 SMNVEV (reference sequence). CDR3 length: 14 residues. The CDR3 DNA reads TGTGCCAGCAGTTTCGGGACAGGGCACACTGAAGCTTTCTTT. It encodes CASSFGTGHTEAFF.

This sequence joins TRBV19 and TRBJ1-1; tentative D call: TRBD1 (6 bases). The CDR3 extends over 14 amino acids. Germline lookup yields CDR1 LNHDA and CDR2 SQIVND (reference sequence). Trimming removed 4 bases from V and 4 bases from J, with 13 bases in between. In DNA form, the CDR3 reads TGTGCCAGTAGTAGACAGGAGATCGGCACTGAAGCTTTCTTT. The encoded protein is CASSRQEIGTEAFF. The variable domain in full, completed from reference TRBV19 and TRBJ1-1, reads DGGITQSPKYLFRKEGQNVTLSCEQNLNHDAMYWYRQDPGQGLRLIYYSQIVNDFQKGDIAEGYSVSREKKESFPLTVTSAQKNPTAFYLCASSRQEIGTEAFFGQGTRLTVV.

This clone was recorded only once. CDR3 nucleotides: TGTGCCAGCCGTCCCGGCCTTACAGGCGAGCAGTACTTC. It translates to CASRPGLTGEQYF. The chain links TRBV28 to TRBJ2-5; D is perhaps TRBD1 (5 bases). The last part of the DNA fits TRBJ2-7 better; the J call may be wrong. The CDR3 covers 13 residues. Germline CDR1 MDHEN, CDR2 SYDVKM.

This chain links TRBV28 with TRBJ1-5; possible D gene TRBD1, 5 bases. The V end lost 6 bases, the J end lost 2 bases, and 11 bases lay between the germline ends. The length of the CDR3 is 14 residues. Germline CDR1 is MDHEN and CDR2 is SYDVKM. The DNA for the CDR3 is TGTGCCAGCAGCCGGGGGGACGGCAATCAGCCCCAGCATTTT. This gives the protein CASSRGDGNQPQHF. Full variable domain (outside the CDR3, taken from reference TRBV28 and TRBJ1-5): DVKVTQSSRYLVKRTGEKVFLECVQDMDHENMFWYRQDPGLGLRLIYFSYDVKMKEKGDIPEGYSVSREKKERFSLILESASTNQTSMYLCASSRGDGNQPQHFGDGTRLSIL.

This sequence joins TRBV5-4 and TRBJ2-5; 7 bases map to TRBD1. Germline-derived CDR1 and CDR2 are SGHNT and YYREEE (reference sequence). With 5 bases clipped from V and 3 bases from J, the junction kept 7 bases outside the gene matches. The CDR3 extends over 14 amino acids. The CDR3 DNA is TGTGCCAGCAGTACAGGGGTAGCTAAAGAGACCCAGTACTTC. Its translation: CASSTGVAKETQYF.

This clone turned up a few times. The genes are TRBV9 and TRBJ1-3; 9 bases agree with TRBD1. The germline V gene encodes CDR1 SGDLS and CDR2 YYNGEE. J was trimmed by 0 bases and V by 3 bases; bases with no gene match: 7. The CDR3 has 17 residues. CDR3 bases: TGTGCCAGCAGCGCGACCCCGACAGGGGGCTCTGGAAACACCATATATTTT. It yields the protein CASSATPTGGSGNTIYF.

The gene calls are TRBV18 and TRBJ2-7, with D maybe TRBD2 (5 bases). The CDR3 length is 16 residues. Per germline, CDR1 KGHSH and CDR2 LQKENI. Trimming pared 3 bases from V and 3 bases from J, leaving 18 bases between. CDR3 in amino acids: CASSPNTGNRFYEQYF. Written as DNA, the CDR3 is TGTGCCAGCTCACCTAACACCGGGAACAGATTCTACGAGCAGTACTTC.

This rearrangement joins TRBV2 to TRBJ2-6; no clear D. Trimming cost V 6 bases and J 0 bases, with 9 bases left between them. This CDR3 region has 15 residues. CDR1 is SNHLY, CDR2 FYNNEI, per germline. The CDR3 region has the DNA TGTGCCAGCAGGCAAGCTAACTCTGGGGCCAACGTCCTGACTTTC. Its protein product is CASRQANSGANVLTF.

The chain links TRBV5-1 to TRBJ2-5; TRBD2 agrees at 14 bases. Unmatched junction bases numbered 6, after V lost 3 bases and J lost 5 bases. CDR3 length: 16 amino acids. Germline V gene lookup returns CDR1 SGHRS and CDR2 YFSETQ. The CDR3: CASSSGTSGRTETQYF. CDR3 nucleotides: TGCGCCAGCAGCTCTGGGACTAGCGGGAGAACTGAGACCCAGTACTTC.

V usage is TRBV5-8 and J usage is TRBJ2-7; 9 nucleotides align to TRBD1. This CDR3 is built from 15 residues. Trimming at V came to 6 bases and at J to 3 bases, leaving 10 bases not matched to a gene. Germline-derived CDR1 and CDR2 are SGHTS and YDEGEE. Written as DNA, the CDR3 is TGTGCCAGCAACTTTCCCCGACAGGGGGGCTACGAGCAGTACTTC. This encodes CASNFPRQGGYEQYF. The variable domain in full, completed from reference TRBV5-8 and TRBJ2-7, reads EAGVTQSPTHLIKTRGQQATLRCSPISGHTSVYWYQQALGLGLQFLLWYDEGEERNRGNFPPRFSGRQFPNYSSELNVNALELEDSALYLCASNFPRQGGYEQYFGPGTRLTVT.

V usage is TRBV5-1 and J usage is TRBJ2-3; D unclear. Germline lookup yields CDR1 SGHRS and CDR2 YFSETQ. The CDR3 consists of 16 residues. The ends were cut back, 0 bases at V and 2 bases at J, with 13 bases in the middle. CDR3 coding DNA: TGCGCCAGCAGCTTGGTTAATCGTGACTCCACAGATACGCAGTATTTT. It codes for CASSLVNRDSTDTQYF.

This chain links TRBV27 with TRBJ1-2; a weak D match, TRBD1 (5 bases). Germline V lookup: CDR1 MNHEY, CDR2 SMNVEV (reference sequence). Trimming cost V 6 bases and J 2 bases, with 10 bases left between them. CDR3 size: 13 residues. The chain's CDR3 is CASRGGLNYGYTF. The CDR3 region has the DNA TGTGCCAGCAGGGGGGGACTGAACTATGGCTACACCTTC.

The rearrangement links TRBV2 to TRBJ2-7; no clear D gene. V was trimmed by 3 bases and J by 2 bases, leaving 11 bases between them. The CDR3 loop spans 14 amino acids. The germline V gene has CDR1 SNHLY and CDR2 FYNNEI. The CDR3, as DNA: TGTGCCAGCAGTGAGTACACCCAAACCTACGAGCAGTACTTC. Its translation is CASSEYTQTYEQYF.

The chain couples TRBV5-1 to TRBJ2-1, with TRBD1 identical over 8 bases. CDR3 size: 15 residues. Germline assignment: CDR1 SGHRS and CDR2 YFSETQ. V gave up 2 bases and J gave up 5 bases; unmatched junction bases: 6. The CDR3: CASSFGQGPHNEQFF. The CDR3 DNA sequence: TGCGCCAGCAGCTTCGGACAGGGCCCCCACAATGAGCAGTTCTTC.

The J gene is TRBJ1-5, the V gene TRBV27, with a possible D match to TRBD1 (6 bases). The CDR3 has 17 amino acids. V was cut by 0 bases and J by 2 bases, with 14 bases left in between. Germline values: CDR1 MNHEY, CDR2 SMNVEV (reference sequence). The CDR3 DNA sequence: TGTGCCAGCAGTTTATCCCCAGGGGTTCTCGGCAATCAGCCCCAGCATTTT. This translates into CASSLSPGVLGNQPQHF.

This clone has more than one count but fewer than ten. This chain joins TRBV10-3 and TRBJ2-1; 9 nucleotides match TRBD1. V trimming: 1 base; J trimming: 9 bases; junction bases outside the gene matches: 7. Looked up from germline, CDR1 is ENHRY and CDR2 is SYGVKD. The CDR3 runs to 15 residues. The CDR3: CAISEWGQGRGEQFF. CDR3 sequence (DNA): TGTGCCATCAGTGAGTGGGGACAGGGACGGGGTGAGCAGTTCTTC.